This passage covers 7 T cell receptor beta chains from one sample sequenced in a study of cytotoxic CD8 clonotypes in ibrutinib-treated CLL. Data came from immunoSEQ multiplex PCR; TCRdb stores just in-frame clones and leaves some out. Of approximately 330,000 clones listed, about 80% are singletons. The sample in question was PBMCs, obtained before ibrutinib treatment. The receptor set was obtained from a human donor with chronic lymphocytic leukemia.

J is TRBJ2-7 and V is TRBV29-1, with 10 bases identical to TRBD1. The J segment lost 3 bases and the V segment lost 6 bases, leaving 2 bases of the junction unmatched. The CDR3 sequence is 12 residues long. Germline V CDR1 and CDR2: SQVTM, ANQGSEA. DNA for the CDR3: TGCAGCGTCGGACAGGGGGTCTACGAGCAGTACTTC. Its protein product is CSVGQGVYEQYF.

V and J are TRBV2 and TRBJ2-7; 8 bases line up with TRBD2. CDR3 length: 16 amino acids. In germline, CDR1 is SNHLY, CDR2 FYNNEI. Trimming cost V 2 bases and J 6 bases; bases outside gene matches: 12. CDR3 region: CASSEQPIAGISEQYF. The CDR3 bases are TGTGCCAGCAGTGAACAACCCATAGCGGGAATAAGCGAGCAGTACTTC.

The chain joins TRBV4-3 to TRBJ2-3; 12 bases line up with TRBD2. The germline V gene has CDR1 LGHNA and CDR2 YSLEER. CDR3 length equals 17 residues. Trimming cost V 0 bases and J 5 bases; bases outside gene matches: 6. CDR3 DNA sequence: TGCGCCAGCAGCCAAGACAGACTAGCGGGAGTCGGAGATACGCAGTATTTT. Translation gives CASSQDRLAGVGDTQYF.

The chain has TRBV11-3 and TRBJ2-1, with 11 bases identical to TRBD2. Germline V gene sequence: CDR1 SGHNT, CDR2 YENEEA. The CDR3 runs to 15 residues. V was pared by 1 base and J by 7 bases, with 3 bases of the junction left unmatched. The CDR3 DNA sequence: TGTGCCAGCAGCTTAGTAGCGGGAGGGCCTAATGAGCAGTTCTTC. It codes for CASSLVAGGPNEQFF.

This rearrangement joins TRBV7-2 to TRBJ1-1; D call uncertain. Germline CDR1 and CDR2: SGHTA and FQGNSA. CDR3 size: 13 residues. The ends were cut back, 2 bases at V and 5 bases at J, with 9 bases in the middle. CDR3 in DNA: TGTGCCAGCAGCTTACCGGTTTGGACTGAAGCTTTCTTT. Its translation: CASSLPVWTEAFF.

This clone has a single count. The chain joins TRBV7-3 to TRBJ2-5; D is possibly TRBD2 (6 bases). Trimming cost V 6 bases and J 4 bases, with 12 bases left between them. Germline CDR1 SGHTA, CDR2 FQGTGA. The CDR3 length is 13 residues. CDR3 sequence: CASSSGRRETQYF. The CDR3 DNA reads TGTGCCAGCAGTTCCGGGAGACGAGAGACCCAGTACTTC.

This clone came up once. The CDR3 DNA sequence: TGTGCAAGTCGCTTAGGTCACGGGGGTACGCCACCGGGGACTGAAGCTTTCTTT. It yields the protein CASRLGHGGTPPGTEAFF. The V and J genes are TRBV12-2 and TRBJ1-1. TRBV12-2 is marked as a pseudogene. CDR3 length: 18 amino acids.